This T cell receptor (beta chain) was documented in a study of blood T cell repertoires in COVID-19. As for the study in general: Acute and convalescent COVID-19 specimens originated in the United States, Italy and Spain. The analysed material was cDNA or gDNA that came from T cells, B-cell-depleted T cells, or PBMCs.

Trimming removed 6 bases from V and 7 bases from J; junction bases left unmatched: 7. The CDR3 spans 14 residues. CDR1 and CDR2 from the germline V gene are SQVTM and ANQGSEA. Under the authors' procedure: From reference gene primer amplification, estimates of nucleated cell counts were derived. TCRdb's copy holds only in-frame clones and misses some; the assay was immunoSEQ multiplex PCR. That table supplies the V and J calls and clone size; D and trimming were determined from the DNA. The data hold 150,000 to 200,000 clones, with around 89% observed a single time. The chain has TRBV29-1 and TRBJ1-6; 9 nucleotides align to TRBD1. This TCR was sampled from a man between 18 and 35 years old who had recovered from COVID-19. The sequenced material came from peripheral blood. The chain's CDR3 is CSVQLGQGNSPLHF. Here the CDR3 DNA reads TGCAGCGTCCAGCTAGGACAGGGGAATTCACCCCTCCACTTT.